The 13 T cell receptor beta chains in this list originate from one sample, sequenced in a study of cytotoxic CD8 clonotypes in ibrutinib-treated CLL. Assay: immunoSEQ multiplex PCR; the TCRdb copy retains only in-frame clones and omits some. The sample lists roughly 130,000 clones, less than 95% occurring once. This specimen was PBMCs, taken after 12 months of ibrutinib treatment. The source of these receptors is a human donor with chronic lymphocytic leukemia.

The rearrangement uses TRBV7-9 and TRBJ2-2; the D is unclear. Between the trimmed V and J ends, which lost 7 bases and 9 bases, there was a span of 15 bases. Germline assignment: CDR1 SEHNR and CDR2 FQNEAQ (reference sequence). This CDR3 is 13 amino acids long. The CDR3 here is CASISPMDRELFF. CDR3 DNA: TGTGCCAGCATCTCCCCAATGGACCGGGAGCTGTTTTTT.

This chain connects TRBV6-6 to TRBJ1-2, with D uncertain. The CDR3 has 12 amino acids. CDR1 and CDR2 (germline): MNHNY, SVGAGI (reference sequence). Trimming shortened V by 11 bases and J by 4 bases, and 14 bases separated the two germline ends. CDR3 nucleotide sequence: TGTGCCGGAACCAAAGAGGGCTATGGCTACACCTTC. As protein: CAGTKEGYGYTF.

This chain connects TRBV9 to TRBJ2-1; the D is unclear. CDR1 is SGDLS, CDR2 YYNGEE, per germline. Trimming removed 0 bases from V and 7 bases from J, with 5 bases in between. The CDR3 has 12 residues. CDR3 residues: CASSVEANEQFF. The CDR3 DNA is TGTGCCAGCAGCGTAGAGGCAAATGAGCAGTTCTTC.

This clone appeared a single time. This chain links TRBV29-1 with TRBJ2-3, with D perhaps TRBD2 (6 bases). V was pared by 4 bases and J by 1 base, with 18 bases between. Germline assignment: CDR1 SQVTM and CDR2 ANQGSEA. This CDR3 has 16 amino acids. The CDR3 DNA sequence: TGCAGCGTTGTTGGGCGGAGCGGGCGGGGCACAGATACGCAGTATTTT. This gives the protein CSVVGRSGRGTDTQYF.

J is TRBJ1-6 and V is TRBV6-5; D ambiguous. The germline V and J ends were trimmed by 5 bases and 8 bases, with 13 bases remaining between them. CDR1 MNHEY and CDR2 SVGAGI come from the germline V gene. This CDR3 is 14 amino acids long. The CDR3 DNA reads TGTGCCAGCAGTCGAAGCCGGGGTGATTCACCCCTCCACTTT. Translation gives CASSRSRGDSPLHF.

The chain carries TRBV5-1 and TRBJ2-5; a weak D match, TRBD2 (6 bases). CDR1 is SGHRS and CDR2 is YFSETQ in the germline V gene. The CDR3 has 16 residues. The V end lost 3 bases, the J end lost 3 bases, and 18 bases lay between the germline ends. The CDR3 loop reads CASSSDGTAWEETQYF. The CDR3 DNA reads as TGCGCCAGCAGCTCGGACGGGACTGCGTGGGAAGAGACCCAGTACTTC.

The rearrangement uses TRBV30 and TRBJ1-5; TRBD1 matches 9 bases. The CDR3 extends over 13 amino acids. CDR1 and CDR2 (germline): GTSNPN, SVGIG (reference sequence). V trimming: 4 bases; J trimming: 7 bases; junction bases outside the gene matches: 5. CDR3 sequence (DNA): TGTGCCTGGACGGGACAGGGAGGACAGCCCCAGCATTTT. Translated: CAWTGQGGQPQHF.

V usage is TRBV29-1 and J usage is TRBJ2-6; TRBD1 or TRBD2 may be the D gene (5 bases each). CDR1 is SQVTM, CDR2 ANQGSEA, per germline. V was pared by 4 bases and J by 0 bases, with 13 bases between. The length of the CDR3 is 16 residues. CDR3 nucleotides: TGCAGCGTTGGACTAAAACAGGCCTCTGGGGCCAACGTCCTGACTTTC. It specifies CSVGLKQASGANVLTF.

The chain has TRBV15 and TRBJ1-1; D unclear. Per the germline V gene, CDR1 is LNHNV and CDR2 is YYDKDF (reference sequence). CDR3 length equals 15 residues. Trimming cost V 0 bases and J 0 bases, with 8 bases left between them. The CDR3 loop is CATSRDRLLNTEAFF. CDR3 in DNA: TGTGCCACCAGCAGAGACCGACTACTGAACACTGAAGCTTTCTTT. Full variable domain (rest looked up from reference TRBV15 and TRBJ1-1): DAMVIQNPRYQVTQFGKPVTLSCSQTLNHNVMYWYQQKSSQAPKLLFHYYDKDFNNEADTPDNFQSRRPNTSFCFLDIRSPGLGDTAMYLCATSRDRLLNTEAFFGQGTRLTVV.

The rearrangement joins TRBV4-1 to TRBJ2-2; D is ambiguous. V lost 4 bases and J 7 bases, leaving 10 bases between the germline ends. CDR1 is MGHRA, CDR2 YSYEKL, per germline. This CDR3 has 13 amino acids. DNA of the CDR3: TGCGCCAGCAGCCCGCTTTCAGGCGGGGAGCTGTTTTTT. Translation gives CASSPLSGGELFF.

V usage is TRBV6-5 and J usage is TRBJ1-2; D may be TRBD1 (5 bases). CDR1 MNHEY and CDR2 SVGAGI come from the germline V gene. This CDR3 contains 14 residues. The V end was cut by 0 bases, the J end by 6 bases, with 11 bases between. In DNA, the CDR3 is TGTGCCAGCAGTTACTCGAGGGCAGGGAATGGCTACACCTTC. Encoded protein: CASSYSRAGNGYTF.

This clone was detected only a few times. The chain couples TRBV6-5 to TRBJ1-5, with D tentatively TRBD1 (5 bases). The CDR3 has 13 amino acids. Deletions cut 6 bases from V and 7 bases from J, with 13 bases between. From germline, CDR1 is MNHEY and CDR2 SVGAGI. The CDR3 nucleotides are TGTGCCAGCAGCCGGCGGGGGGAACAGCCCCAGCATTTT. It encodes CASSRRGEQPQHF.

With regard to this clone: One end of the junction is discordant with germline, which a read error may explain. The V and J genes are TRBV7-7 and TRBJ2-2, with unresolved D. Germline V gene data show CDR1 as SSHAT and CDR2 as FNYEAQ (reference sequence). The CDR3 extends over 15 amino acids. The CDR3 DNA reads TGTGCTAGCAGCTTAGGCAGCGAAGGGCCCGGGGAGCTGTTTTTT. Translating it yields CASSLGSEGPGELFF.